The TCR beta chain described here comes from a study of graft-versus-host responses after intestinal transplantation. About the study: Multivisceral, liver-intestinal, or isolated intestinal grafts went to recipients. The whole recipient group had anti-thymocyte globulin induction followed by tacrolimus and steroids for around 3 years.

Profiling relied on immunoSEQ multiplex PCR, and the TCRdb table lists in-frame clones only, not all of them. The sample contains more than 90,000 clones, around nine tenths of which appear only once. On this clone itself: Its antigen is not identified.

V shed 0 bases and J shed 4 bases, with 7 bases lying between them. This CDR3 comprises 13 residues. CDR1 and CDR2 from the germline V gene are SGHDT and YYEEEE. Findings and limits, study-wide: Recipient marrow contained GvH clones, some of which appeared first in ileum or blood. Among circulating GvH clones, peak levels were associated with early post-transplant declines in HvG clones.

This receptor was identified in a human donor who was the organ donor for an intestinal transplant. This chain joins TRBV5-6 and TRBJ1-2, with a possible D match to TRBD1 (5 bases). This material consisted of unstimulated CD4+ T cells sorted from spleen or lymph node cells, taken before transplant. The CDR3 loop is CASSLAGTYGYTF. The CDR3 bases are TGTGCCAGCAGCTTGGCGGGGACCTATGGCTACACCTTC.